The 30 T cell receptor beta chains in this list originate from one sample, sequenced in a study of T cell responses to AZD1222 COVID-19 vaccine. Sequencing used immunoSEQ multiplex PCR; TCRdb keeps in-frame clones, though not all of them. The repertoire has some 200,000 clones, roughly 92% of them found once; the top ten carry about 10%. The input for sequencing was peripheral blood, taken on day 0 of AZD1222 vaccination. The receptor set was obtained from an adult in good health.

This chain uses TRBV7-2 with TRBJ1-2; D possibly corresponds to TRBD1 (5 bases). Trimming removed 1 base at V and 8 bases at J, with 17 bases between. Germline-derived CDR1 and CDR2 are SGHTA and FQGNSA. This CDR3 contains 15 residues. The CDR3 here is CASSLVGGGKGGYTF. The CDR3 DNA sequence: TGTGCCAGCAGCTTAGTCGGCGGGGGGAAAGGGGGCTACACCTTC.

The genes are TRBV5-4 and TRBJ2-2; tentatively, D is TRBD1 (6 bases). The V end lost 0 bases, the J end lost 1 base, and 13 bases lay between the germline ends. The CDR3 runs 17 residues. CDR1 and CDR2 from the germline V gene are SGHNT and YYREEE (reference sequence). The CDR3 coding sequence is TGTGCCAGCAGCTTGGGATTGAGACAGGAGAACACCGGGGAGCTGTTTTTT. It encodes CASSLGLRQENTGELFF.

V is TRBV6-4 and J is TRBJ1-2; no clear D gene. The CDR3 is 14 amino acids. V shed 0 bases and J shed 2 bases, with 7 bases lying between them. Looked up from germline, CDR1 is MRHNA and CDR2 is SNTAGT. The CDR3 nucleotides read TGTGCCAGCAGTGACTCCCGCTACAACTATGGCTACACCTTC. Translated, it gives CASSDSRYNYGYTF.

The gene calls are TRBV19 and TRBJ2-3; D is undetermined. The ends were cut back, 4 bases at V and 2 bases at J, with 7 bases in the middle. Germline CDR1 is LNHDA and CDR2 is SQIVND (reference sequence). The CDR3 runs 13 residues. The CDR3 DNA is TGTGCCAGTAGTACGGGCTACACAGATACGCAGTATTTT. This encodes CASSTGYTDTQYF.

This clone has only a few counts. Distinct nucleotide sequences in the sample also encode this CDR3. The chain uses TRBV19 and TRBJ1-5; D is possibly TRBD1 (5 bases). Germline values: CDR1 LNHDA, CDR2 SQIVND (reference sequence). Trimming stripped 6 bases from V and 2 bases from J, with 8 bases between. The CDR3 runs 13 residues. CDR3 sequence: CASRQAGNQPQHF. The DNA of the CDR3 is TGTGCCAGTAGACAGGCCGGCAATCAGCCCCAGCATTTT.

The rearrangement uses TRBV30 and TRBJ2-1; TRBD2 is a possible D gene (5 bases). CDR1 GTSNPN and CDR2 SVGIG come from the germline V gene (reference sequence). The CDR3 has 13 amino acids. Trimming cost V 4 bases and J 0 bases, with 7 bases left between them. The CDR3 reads CAWTRGSYNEQFF. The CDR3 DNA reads TGTGCCTGGACCCGGGGCTCCTACAATGAGCAGTTCTTC.

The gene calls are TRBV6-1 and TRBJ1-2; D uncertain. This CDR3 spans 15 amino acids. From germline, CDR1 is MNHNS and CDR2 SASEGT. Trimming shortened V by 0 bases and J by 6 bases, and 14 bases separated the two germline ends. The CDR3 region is CASSEAEAYRNGYTF. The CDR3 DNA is TGTGCCAGCAGTGAAGCGGAGGCGTATCGGAATGGCTACACCTTC.

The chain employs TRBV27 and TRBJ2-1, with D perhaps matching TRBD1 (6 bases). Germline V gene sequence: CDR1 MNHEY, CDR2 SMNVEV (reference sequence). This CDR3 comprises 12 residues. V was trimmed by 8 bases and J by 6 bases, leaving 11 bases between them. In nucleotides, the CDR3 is TGTGCCAGCGGGGGCCCTTTCAATGAGCAGTTCTTC. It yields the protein CASGGPFNEQFF.

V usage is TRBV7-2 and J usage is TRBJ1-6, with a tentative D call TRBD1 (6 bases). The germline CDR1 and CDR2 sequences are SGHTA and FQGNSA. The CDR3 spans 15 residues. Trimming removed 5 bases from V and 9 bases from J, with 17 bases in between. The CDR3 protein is CASSRDTGYGSPLHF. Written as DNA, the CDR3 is TGTGCCAGCAGCCGTGATACAGGGTACGGTTCACCCCTCCACTTT. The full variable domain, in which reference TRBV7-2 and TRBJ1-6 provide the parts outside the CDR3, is GAGVSQSPSNKVTEKGKDVELRCDPISGHTALYWYRQSLGQGLEFLIYFQGNSAPDKSGLPSDRFSAERTGGSVSTLTIQRTQQEDSAVYLCASSRDTGYGSPLHFGNGTRLTVT.

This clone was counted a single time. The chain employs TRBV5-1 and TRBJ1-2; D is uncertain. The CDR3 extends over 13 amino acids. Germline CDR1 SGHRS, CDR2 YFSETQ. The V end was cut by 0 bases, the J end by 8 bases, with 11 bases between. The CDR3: CASSLVGEGGYTF. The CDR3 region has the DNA TGCGCCAGCAGCTTGGTCGGGGAGGGAGGCTACACCTTC.

CDR3 residues: CASSLDLRLDTEAFF. Here the CDR3 DNA reads TGTGCCAGCAGTTTAGACCTCAGGTTGGACACTGAAGCTTTCTTT. The J gene is TRBJ1-1, the V gene TRBV28; D gene unclear. CDR3 length equals 15 residues. V was clipped by 2 bases and J by 3 bases, with 13 bases between them. Germline lookup yields CDR1 MDHEN and CDR2 SYDVKM.

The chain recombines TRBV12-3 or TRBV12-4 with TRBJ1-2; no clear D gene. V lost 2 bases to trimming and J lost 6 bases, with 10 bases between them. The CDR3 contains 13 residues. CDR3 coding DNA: TGTGCCAGCAGTTTAAGGAGGGAGCATGGCTACACCTTC. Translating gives CASSLRREHGYTF.

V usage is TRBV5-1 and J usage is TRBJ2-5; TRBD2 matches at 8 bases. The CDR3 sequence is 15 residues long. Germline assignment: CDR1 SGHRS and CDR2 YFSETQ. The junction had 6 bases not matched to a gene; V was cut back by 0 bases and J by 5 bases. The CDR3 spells CASSLDITGGETQYF. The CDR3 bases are TGCGCCAGCAGCTTGGATATCACGGGAGGGGAGACCCAGTACTTC.

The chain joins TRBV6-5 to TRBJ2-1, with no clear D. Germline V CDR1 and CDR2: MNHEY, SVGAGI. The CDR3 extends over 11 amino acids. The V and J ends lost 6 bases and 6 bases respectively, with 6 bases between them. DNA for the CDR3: TGTGCCAGCAGCGACATCAATGAGCAGTTCTTC. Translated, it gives CASSDINEQFF.

Here the CDR3 DNA reads TGTGCCAGCAGCAGTAGCGGGAGCTCCTACGAGCAGTACTTC. Protein: CASSSSGSSYEQYF. The chain is built from TRBV7-2 and TRBJ2-7; 9 bases fit TRBD2. V trimming: 5 bases; J trimming: 0 bases; junction bases outside the gene matches: 2. The CDR3 has 14 residues. Germline V gene sequence: CDR1 SGHTA, CDR2 FQGNSA.

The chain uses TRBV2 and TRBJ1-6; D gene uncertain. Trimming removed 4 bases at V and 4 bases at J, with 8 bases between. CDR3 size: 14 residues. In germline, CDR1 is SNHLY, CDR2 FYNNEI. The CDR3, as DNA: TGTGCCAGCAGTGCGACTGATTATAATTCACCCCTCCACTTT. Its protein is CASSATDYNSPLHF.

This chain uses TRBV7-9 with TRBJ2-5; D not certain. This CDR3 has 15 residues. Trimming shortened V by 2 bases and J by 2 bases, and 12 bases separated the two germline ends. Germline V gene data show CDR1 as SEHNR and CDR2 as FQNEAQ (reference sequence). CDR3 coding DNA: TGTGCCAGCAGCTTATTCGGTACAGAACAAGAGACCCAGTACTTC. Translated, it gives CASSLFGTEQETQYF.

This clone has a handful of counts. CDR3 bases: TGTGCCAGTAGTCCCCGGGGCAGGGGATACACTGAAGCTTTCTTT. It is translated as CASSPRGRGYTEAFF. V gene TRBV19 combines with J gene TRBJ1-1; TRBD1 is a possible D gene (6 bases). Trimming took 5 bases from V and 3 from J, leaving 16 bases between them. Germline V gene data show CDR1 as LNHDA and CDR2 as SQIVND (reference sequence). The CDR3 consists of 15 residues.

The CDR3 DNA reads TGTGCCACCAGTGAATCACAGAGCTATGGCTACACCTTC. It is translated as CATSESQSYGYTF. The V and J genes are TRBV24-1 and TRBJ1-2, with D unresolved. The CDR3 consists of 13 residues. Trimming pared 4 bases from V and 4 bases from J, leaving 9 bases between. Germline V CDR1 and CDR2: KGHDR, SFDVKD.

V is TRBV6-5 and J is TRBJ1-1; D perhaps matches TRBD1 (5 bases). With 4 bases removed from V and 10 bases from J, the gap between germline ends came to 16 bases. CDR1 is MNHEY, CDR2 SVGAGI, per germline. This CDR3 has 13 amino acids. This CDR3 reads CASSSSLAGGAFF. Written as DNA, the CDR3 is TGTGCCAGCAGTTCCTCCCTAGCTGGGGGAGCTTTCTTT.

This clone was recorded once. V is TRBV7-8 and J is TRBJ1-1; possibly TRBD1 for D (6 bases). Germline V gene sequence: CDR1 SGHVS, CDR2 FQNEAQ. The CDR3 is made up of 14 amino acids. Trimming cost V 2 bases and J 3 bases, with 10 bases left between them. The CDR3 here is CASSLQGLDTEAFF. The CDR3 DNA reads TGTGCCAGCAGCTTACAGGGGTTGGACACTGAAGCTTTCTTT.

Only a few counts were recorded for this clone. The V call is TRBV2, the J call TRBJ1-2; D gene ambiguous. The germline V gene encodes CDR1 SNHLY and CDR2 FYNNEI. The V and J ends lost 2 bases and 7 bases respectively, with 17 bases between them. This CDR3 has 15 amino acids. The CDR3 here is CASSELRSRKVGYTF. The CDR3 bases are TGTGCCAGCAGTGAATTAAGGTCGAGGAAGGTTGGCTACACCTTC.

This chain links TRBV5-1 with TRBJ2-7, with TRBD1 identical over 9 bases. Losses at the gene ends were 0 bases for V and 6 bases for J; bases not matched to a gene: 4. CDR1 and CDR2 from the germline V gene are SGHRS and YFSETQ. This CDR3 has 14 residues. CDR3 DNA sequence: TGCGCCAGCAGCTTGGGTGACAGGGGGACCGAGCAGTACGTC. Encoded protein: CASSLGDRGTEQYV.

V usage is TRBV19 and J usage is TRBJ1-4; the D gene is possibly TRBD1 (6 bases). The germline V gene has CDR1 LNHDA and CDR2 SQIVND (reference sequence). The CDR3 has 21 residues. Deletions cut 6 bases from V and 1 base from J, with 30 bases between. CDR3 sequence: CASSDYLRTDNSRGTNEKLFF. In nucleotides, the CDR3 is TGTGCCAGTAGCGACTACCTACGGACAGATAATTCTAGGGGAACTAATGAAAAACTGTTTTTT.

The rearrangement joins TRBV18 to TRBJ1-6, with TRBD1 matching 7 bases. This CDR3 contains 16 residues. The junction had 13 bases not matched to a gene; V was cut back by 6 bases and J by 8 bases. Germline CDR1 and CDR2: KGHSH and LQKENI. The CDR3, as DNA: TGTGCCAGCTCGTTCAATTCCGGGACAGCGGATTCACCCCTCCACTTT. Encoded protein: CASSFNSGTADSPLHF. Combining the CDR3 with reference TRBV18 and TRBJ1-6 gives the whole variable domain NAGVMQNPRHLVRRRGQEARLRCSPMKGHSHVYWYRQLPEEGLKFMVYLQKENIIDESGMPKERFSAEFPKEGPSILRIQQVVRGDSAAYFCASSFNSGTADSPLHFGNGTRLTVT.

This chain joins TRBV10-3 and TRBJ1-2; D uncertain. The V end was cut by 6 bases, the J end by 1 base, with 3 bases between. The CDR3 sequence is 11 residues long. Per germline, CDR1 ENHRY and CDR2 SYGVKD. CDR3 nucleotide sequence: TGTGCCATCAGCTTTAACTATGGCTACACCTTC. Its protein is CAISFNYGYTF.

CDR3 loop: CASRPTWSDRRETQYF. The CDR3 region has the DNA TGTGCCAGCAGGCCTACCTGGTCTGACAGGCGGGAGACCCAGTACTTC. This chain joins TRBV6-2 or TRBV6-3 and TRBJ2-5; D might be TRBD1 (6 bases). V was clipped by 6 bases and J by 5 bases, with 22 bases between them. There are 16 residues in the CDR3. Per germline, CDR1 MNHEY and CDR2 SVGEGT.

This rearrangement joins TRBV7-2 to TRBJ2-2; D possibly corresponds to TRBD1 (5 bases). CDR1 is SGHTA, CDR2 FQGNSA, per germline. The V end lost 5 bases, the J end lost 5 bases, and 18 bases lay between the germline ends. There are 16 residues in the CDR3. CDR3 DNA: TGTGCCAGCAGCCCCCCAGGGCTCGACCAAACCGGGGAGCTGTTTTTT. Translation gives CASSPPGLDQTGELFF.

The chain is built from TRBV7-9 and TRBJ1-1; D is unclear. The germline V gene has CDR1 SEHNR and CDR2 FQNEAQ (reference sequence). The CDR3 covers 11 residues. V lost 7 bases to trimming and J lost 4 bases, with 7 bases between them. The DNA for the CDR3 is TGTGCCAGCAAACTCGGCACTGAAGCTTTCTTT. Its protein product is CASKLGTEAFF.

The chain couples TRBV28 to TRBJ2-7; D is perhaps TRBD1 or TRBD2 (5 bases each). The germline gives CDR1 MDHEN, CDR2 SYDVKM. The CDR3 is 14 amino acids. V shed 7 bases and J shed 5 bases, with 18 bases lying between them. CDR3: CASNPGQGAHEQYF. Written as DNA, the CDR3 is TGTGCCAGCAACCCGGGGCAGGGAGCCCACGAGCAGTACTTC.